The T cell receptor beta chain under discussion was sequenced for a study of T cells in Graves' hyperthyroidism and ophthalmopathy. It was uncontrolled infection, other autoimmune disease, pregnancy or lactation that excluded patients. Clinical symptoms, serum thyroxine and TRAb, thyroid ultrasound and orbital computed tomography were used for the diagnoses. The germline gives CDR1 MNHEY, CDR2 SMNVEV (reference sequence). CDR3 length: 13 residues. V trimming: 6 bases; J trimming: 1 base; junction bases outside the gene matches: 0. Template material for amplifying TCR beta CDR3 regions consisted of RNA transcripts. A set of HTBI primers served as the primers for a first-round RT-PCR of the TCR CDR3. Using its own MiXCR run on the multiplex PCR reads, TCRdb lists one record per CDR3 protein. The data show approximately 600,000 distinct CDR3 sequences, under 25% seen once. This clonotype has only a few counts.

The chain has TRBV27 and TRBJ2-5; 9 bases fit TRBD1. This TCR was sampled from a man aged 30 to 45 with Graves' ophthalmopathy. Sequenced input: blood. The CDR3 protein is CASRGQGQETQYF. The CDR3 bases are TGTGCCAGCAGGGGACAGGGCCAAGAGACCCAGTACTTC.